The next 20 T cell receptor beta chains were all read from a single sample in a study of cytotoxic CD8 clonotypes in ibrutinib-treated CLL. Assay: immunoSEQ multiplex PCR; the TCRdb copy retains only in-frame clones and omits some. There are some 200,000 clones in the sample; around 70% occur only once, and about an eighth lies in the top ten. Sequences were derived from PBMCs, sampled after 24 months of ibrutinib treatment. The receptors here all came from a human donor with chronic lymphocytic leukemia.

This chain links TRBV6-5 with TRBJ1-2, with D perhaps TRBD1 (6 bases). The germline V gene has CDR1 MNHEY and CDR2 SVGAGI. CDR3 size: 14 residues. Trimming removed 2 bases from V and 8 bases from J, with 15 bases in between. CDR3 in amino acids: CASSYDQGWEGYTF. CDR3 sequence (DNA): TGTGCCAGCAGTTACGACCAGGGGTGGGAAGGCTACACCTTC.

This clone was picked up a small number of times. This sequence joins TRBV9 and TRBJ1-5, with unresolved D. This CDR3 has 15 amino acids. Germline lookup yields CDR1 SGDLS and CDR2 YYNGEE. V was clipped by 0 bases and J by 0 bases, with 7 bases between them. CDR3 DNA: TGTGCCAGCAGCGTAGGCGGGGATAGCAATCAGCCCCAGCATTTT. Translating it yields CASSVGGDSNQPQHF.

This chain joins TRBV27 and TRBJ1-4; D unresolved. Trimming removed 9 bases from V and 4 bases from J, with 15 bases in between. CDR1 MNHEY and CDR2 SMNVEV come from the germline V gene (reference sequence). The CDR3 runs to 14 residues. CDR3 nucleotides: TGTGCCAGTTCTCAGGTTGTCAGTAATGAAAAACTGTTTTTT. It yields the protein CASSQVVSNEKLFF.

J is TRBJ2-3 and V is TRBV9; D assignment may be TRBD1 or TRBD2 (5 bases each). Per the germline V gene, CDR1 is SGDLS and CDR2 is YYNGEE. The length of the CDR3 is 16 residues. V was shortened by 3 bases and J by 0 bases, with 14 bases between the two germline ends. CDR3 DNA sequence: TGTGCCAGCAGCGCAGGGACGGGATCGAGCACAGATACGCAGTATTTT. This encodes CASSAGTGSSTDTQYF.

The J gene is TRBJ2-3, the V gene TRBV28, with TRBD1 matching over 10 bases. The CDR3 is made up of 15 amino acids. Unmatched junction bases numbered 6, after V lost 6 bases and J lost 3 bases. The germline gives CDR1 MDHEN, CDR2 SYDVKM. The CDR3 protein is CASSYPGQGTDTQYF. The CDR3 nucleotides are TGTGCCAGCAGCTATCCGGGACAGGGGACAGATACGCAGTATTTT.

This clone was observed once. The chain couples TRBV6-5 to TRBJ2-7; TRBD1 matches at 7 bases. Germline V gene sequence: CDR1 MNHEY, CDR2 SVGAGI. V lost 2 bases to trimming and J lost 3 bases; unmatched junction nucleotides: 7. The CDR3 has 15 amino acids. CDR3 nucleotides: TGTGCCAGCAGTTACGGGGAGACAGGGATCTACGAGCAGTACTTC. The encoded protein is CASSYGETGIYEQYF.

The V call is TRBV30, the J call TRBJ1-4; D gene ambiguous. Germline CDR1 and CDR2: GTSNPN and SVGIG (reference sequence). Trimming took off 0 bases at V and 5 bases at J, with 7 bases between the two ends. This CDR3 has 13 residues. CDR3 in amino acids: CAWSVSINEKLFF. CDR3 bases: TGTGCCTGGAGTGTATCCATAAATGAAAAACTGTTTTTT.

The table lists this clone with a few counts. This chain links TRBV29-1 with TRBJ2-6; D is perhaps TRBD2 (6 bases). The CDR3 runs 13 residues. Germline values: CDR1 SQVTM, CDR2 ANQGSEA. Trimming shortened V by 7 bases and J by 2 bases, and 9 bases separated the two germline ends. The CDR3 is CSAGGTGANVLTF. Written as DNA, the CDR3 is TGCAGCGCCGGGGGAACTGGGGCCAACGTCCTGACTTTC.

The chain employs TRBV27 and TRBJ1-5, with D uncertain. There are 13 residues in the CDR3. CDR1 and CDR2 from the germline V gene are MNHEY and SMNVEV (reference sequence). Trimming shortened V by 8 bases and J by 5 bases, and 13 bases separated the two germline ends. The CDR3 is CASGIRVDQPQHF. The CDR3 nucleotides are TGTGCCAGCGGGATAAGGGTTGATCAGCCCCAGCATTTT.

The V call is TRBV9, the J call TRBJ2-3; D is unresolved. Germline V gives CDR1 SGDLS, CDR2 YYNGEE. The CDR3 is 15 amino acids. Between the trimmed V and J ends, which lost 0 bases and 1 base, there was a span of 9 bases. The CDR3 reads CASSVGPAGTDTQYF. The CDR3 nucleotides read TGTGCCAGCAGCGTAGGTCCAGCCGGCACAGATACGCAGTATTTT.

V and J are TRBV7-9 and TRBJ2-1; 10 bases align to TRBD2. CDR1 and CDR2 from the germline V gene are SEHNR and FQNEAQ (reference sequence). The CDR3 is 15 residues long. Trimming removed 6 bases from V and 7 bases from J; junction bases left unmatched: 9. The CDR3 DNA is TGTGCCAGCAGTCAAAGGACTAGCGGAATTAATGAGCAGTTCTTC. Amino acid sequence: CASSQRTSGINEQFF.

J is TRBJ2-7 and V is TRBV28; D not certain. Trimming stripped 1 base from V and 2 bases from J, with 6 bases between. This CDR3 spans 13 amino acids. Germline lookup yields CDR1 MDHEN and CDR2 SYDVKM. CDR3 nucleotide sequence: TGTGCCAGCAGTTTATTTTTGGCCTACGAGCAGTACTTC. It encodes CASSLFLAYEQYF.

The gene calls are TRBV11-2 and TRBJ1-1, with D unclear. Germline CDR1 SGHAT, CDR2 FQNNGV. Trimming removed 0 bases from V and 6 bases from J, with 8 bases in between. The CDR3 covers 13 residues. CDR3 protein: CASSLDSYAEAFF. Written as DNA, the CDR3 is TGTGCCAGCAGCTTAGATTCATACGCTGAAGCTTTCTTT.

This chain uses TRBV7-9 with TRBJ2-3; 9 bases fit TRBD2. There are 17 residues in the CDR3. Looked up from germline, CDR1 is SEHNR and CDR2 is FQNEAQ (reference sequence). The V segment lost 4 bases and the J segment 0 bases; nucleotides outside the gene matches: 8. In DNA form, the CDR3 reads TGTGCCAGCAGCTCACCCCGACTAGCGGCTAGCACAGATACGCAGTATTTT. Residues: CASSSPRLAASTDTQYF.

This chain uses TRBV11-2 with TRBJ2-7; D possibly corresponds to TRBD2 (6 bases). Germline CDR1 and CDR2: SGHAT and FQNNGV. Trimming left V 2 bases short and J 2 bases short, with 16 bases between. The CDR3 is 16 residues long. CDR3 nucleotide sequence: TGTGCCAGCAGCTTATCGGGCGGGGCTGCCCCCTACGAGCAGTACTTC. Protein: CASSLSGGAAPYEQYF.

The chain links TRBV6-5 to TRBJ2-3; 7 positions agree with TRBD2. The germline V gene encodes CDR1 MNHEY and CDR2 SVGAGI. The V segment lost 2 bases and the J segment 6 bases; nucleotides outside the gene matches: 8. This CDR3 region has 15 residues. CDR3 loop: CASSYVAGVSDTQYF. CDR3 DNA sequence: TGTGCCAGCAGTTACGTGGCGGGAGTCTCCGATACGCAGTATTTT.

A single count supports this clone. The chain couples TRBV7-2 to TRBJ2-7; 9 bases map to TRBD1. The germline CDR1 and CDR2 sequences are SGHTA and FQGNSA. The CDR3 sequence is 15 residues long. With V trimmed by 5 bases and J by 2 bases, 7 bases remained unmatched. CDR3 DNA sequence: TGTGCCAGCAGCATCCGGGACAGGGTAACCTACGAGCAGTACTTC. Translating gives CASSIRDRVTYEQYF.

The chain links TRBV2 to TRBJ1-2; no definite D call. Germline-derived CDR1 and CDR2 are SNHLY and FYNNEI. Trimming took off 3 bases at V and 3 bases at J, with 11 bases between the two ends. The CDR3 is 14 residues long. The CDR3 spells CASSDLPTDYGYTF. CDR3 coding DNA: TGTGCCAGCAGTGACCTACCGACTGACTATGGCTACACCTTC.

The chain has TRBV19 and TRBJ2-7; 9 bases align to TRBD1. The CDR3 is made up of 14 amino acids. J was trimmed by 7 bases and V by 4 bases; bases with no gene match: 8. CDR1 is LNHDA and CDR2 is SQIVND in the germline V gene (reference sequence). The CDR3 DNA sequence: TGTGCCAGTAGTACTCCCGGGACAGGGTTGGAGCAGTACTTC. Protein: CASSTPGTGLEQYF.

The chain combines TRBV6-6 with TRBJ2-2; D gene ambiguous. Germline V lookup: CDR1 MNHNY, CDR2 SVGAGI (reference sequence). The V end lost 0 bases, the J end lost 6 bases, and 8 bases lay between the germline ends. There are 14 residues in the CDR3. The CDR3 sequence is CASSYSSGAGELFF. The CDR3 coding sequence is TGTGCCAGCAGTTACTCGAGTGGGGCCGGGGAGCTGTTTTTT.